This T cell receptor beta chain was obtained from a study of blood T cell repertoires in COVID-19. About the study: From T cells, B-cell-depleted T cells, or PBMCs came the material, which was cDNA or gDNA.

V was clipped by 2 bases and J by 5 bases, with 16 bases between them. The CDR3 is 15 residues long. The germline gives CDR1 LNHDA, CDR2 SQIVND (reference sequence). The count of this clone is one. As handled by the study authors: Counts of nucleated cells, estimated from reference gene primer amplification, were obtained. Some clones are missing from TCRdb's copy, which holds only in-frame ones; the method was immunoSEQ multiplex PCR. V and J calls and clone size come straight from that table; D and trimming were deduced from the DNA. The table has hundreds of thousands of clones, approximately 80% seen once.

Sequences were obtained from peripheral blood. This sequence joins TRBV19 and TRBJ2-7, with D perhaps TRBD1 (6 bases). This receptor was obtained from a human donor in a cohort sampled during active COVID-19. The CDR3 reads CASSISQIKGDEQYF. The CDR3 DNA sequence: TGTGCCAGTAGTATATCGCAAATTAAGGGGGACGAGCAGTACTTC.